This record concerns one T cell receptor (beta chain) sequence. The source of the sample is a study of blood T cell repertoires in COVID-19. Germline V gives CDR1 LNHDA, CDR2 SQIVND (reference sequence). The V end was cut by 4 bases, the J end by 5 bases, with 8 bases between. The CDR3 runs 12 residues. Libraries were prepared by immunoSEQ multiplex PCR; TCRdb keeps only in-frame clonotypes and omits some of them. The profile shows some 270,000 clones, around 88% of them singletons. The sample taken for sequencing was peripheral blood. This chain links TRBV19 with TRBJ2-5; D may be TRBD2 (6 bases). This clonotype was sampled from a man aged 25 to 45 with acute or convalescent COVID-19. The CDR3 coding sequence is TGTGCCAGTAGTAATCTAGCGGAGACCCAGTACTTC. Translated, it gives CASSNLAETQYF.